This T cell receptor (beta chain) was obtained from a study of vaccination effects on CD4 cells after COVID-19. Data came from immunoSEQ multiplex PCR; TCRdb stores just in-frame clones and leaves some out. This table holds around 63,000 clones, about 79% found once. Study outcomes and limitations: Marked clonal contraction of both clone types appeared late after vaccination.

Germline CDR1 and CDR2: MNHNY and SVGAGI (reference sequence). V gave up 6 bases and J gave up 5 bases, with 13 bases separating them. The CDR3 consists of 13 residues. In the ViraFEST assay, antigen-specific CD4+ clonotypes were identified by expansion after peptide-pool stimulation. The culture ran for around nine days before CD4+ T cells were isolated. Having tested negative for nucleocapsid antibodies, the vaccine recipients showed no prior SARS-CoV-2 infection. In the cultures, half the medium was exchanged for IL-2 medium on days 3 and 7. With regard to this clone: The antigen remains unidentified.

The chain carries TRBV6-6 and TRBJ1-2; the D gene is possibly TRBD1 (5 bases). This specimen consisted of CD4+ T cells from PBMCs cultured with HCoV-OC43 spike peptides, obtained before COVID-19 vaccination. Subset described: HCoV-OC43 spike overlapping peptide pool stimulation. The sequence came from a human donor who received a COVID-19 vaccine. CDR3 in amino acids: CASRGGVRYGYTF. The CDR3 bases are TGTGCCAGCAGGGGGGGAGTTCGATATGGCTACACCTTC.